Presented here are 31 T cell receptor beta chains from one specimen sequenced in a study of tumor-infiltrating lymphocytes in oesophageal squamous cell carcinoma. One entry per CDR3 protein, called by TCRdb with MiXCR from the PCR reads. The sample has 15,000 to 20,000 distinct CDR3 sequences, over 40% seen once. The sample was normal esophageal tissue next to the tumor. These receptors all come from a female donor with esophageal squamous cell carcinoma.

The chain carries TRBV7-8 and TRBJ2-5; D ambiguous. With 6 bases removed from V and 5 bases from J, the gap between germline ends came to 13 bases. The CDR3 spans 13 residues. CDR1 and CDR2 from the germline V gene are SGHVS and FQNEAQ. DNA of the CDR3: TGTGCCAGCAGGGTGGGGTTTTATGAGACCCAGTACTTC. Translation: CASRVGFYETQYF.

This clonotype counts as medium-sized (0.01 to 0.1%). V is TRBV7-9 and J is TRBJ2-7, with TRBD1 matching 7 bases. The CDR3 covers 15 residues. V shed 2 bases, J shed 5 bases, and the junction held 9 bases outside the gene matches. Germline V lookup: CDR1 SEHNR, CDR2 FQNEAQ (reference sequence). The CDR3 loop reads CASSLTTDRVNEQYF. In nucleotides, the CDR3 is TGTGCCAGCAGCTTAACGACCGACAGGGTCAACGAGCAGTACTTC.

The chain carries TRBV27 and TRBJ2-1; perhaps TRBD1 as D (5 bases). The length of the CDR3 is 12 residues. Trimming left V 5 bases short and J 9 bases short, with 11 bases between. The germline CDR1 and CDR2 sequences are MNHEY and SMNVEV (reference sequence). In DNA form, the CDR3 reads TGTGCCAGCAGTAAAGGGGCCTCTGAGCAGTTCTTC. Its translation: CASSKGASEQFF.

This clonotype was recorded a few times. This chain connects TRBV24-1 to TRBJ1-5; maybe TRBD1 (5 bases). Germline CDR1 is KGHDR and CDR2 is SFDVKD. The ends were cut back, 5 bases at V and 1 base at J, with 5 bases in the middle. The CDR3 sequence is 13 residues long. DNA for the CDR3: TGTGCCACCAGTGGGGACAGCAATCAGCCCCAGCATTTT. Amino acid sequence: CATSGDSNQPQHF.

A note on this clonotype: This is likely a read error, given that the CDR3 carries no conserved phenylalanine or tryptophan at its end. Because the CDR3's place on the DNA is in doubt, the DNA is left out and the CDR3 is given as listed by TCRdb. The rearrangement joins TRBV6-1 to TRBJ2-6; the table names TRBD2, a call not compared with the DNA. The CDR3 length equals 19 residues, ends included. Germline assignment: CDR1 MNHNS and CDR2 SASEGT. This CDR3 is CATGLLPLAATYNEQFFGA.

This clonotype was detected ten times or more. The rearrangement links TRBV4-1 to TRBJ2-3; D is unclear. Germline values: CDR1 MGHRA, CDR2 YSYEKL. V lost 0 bases and J 5 bases, leaving 9 bases between the germline ends. This CDR3 is built from 14 residues. CDR3 region: CASSQDRGGDTQYF. CDR3 bases: TGCGCCAGCAGCCAAGATCGCGGCGGAGATACGCAGTATTTT.

The genes are TRBV5-1 and TRBJ2-5; no firm D call. The ends were cut back, 2 bases at V and 11 bases at J, with 16 bases in the middle. Germline V CDR1 and CDR2: SGHRS, YFSETQ. This CDR3 is 13 amino acids long. Written as DNA, the CDR3 is TGCGCCAGCAGCTTAGACCCCCCGGTTGAGCAGTACTTC. Translating gives CASSLDPPVEQYF.

This clonotype was recorded a few times. The V and J genes are TRBV6-1 and TRBJ2-2; tentatively, D is TRBD1 (6 bases). The germline V and J ends were trimmed by 6 bases and 6 bases, with 11 bases remaining between them. Germline V lookup: CDR1 MNHNS, CDR2 SASEGT. The CDR3 loop spans 13 amino acids. This CDR3 is CASSLGQSGELFF. The CDR3 DNA is TGTGCCAGCAGCCTAGGACAGTCCGGGGAGCTGTTTTTT.

The CDR3 coding sequence is TGTGCCAGCAGTTTAAGGGTCATTCAAAATGAAAAACTGTTTTTT. It codes for CASSLRVIQNEKLFF. The chain is built from TRBV28 and TRBJ1-4; D remains unclear. The CDR3 has 15 residues. The V gene lost 2 bases and the J gene lost 5 bases, with 12 bases spanning the gap. The germline gives CDR1 MDHEN, CDR2 SYDVKM.

J is TRBJ1-1 and V is TRBV7-3; D remains ambiguous. This CDR3 comprises 13 residues. V was clipped by 1 base and J by 1 base, with 4 bases between them. In germline, CDR1 is SGHTA, CDR2 FQGTGA. The CDR3 is CASSLRGNTEAFF. The CDR3 nucleotides are TGTGCCAGCAGCTTAAGGGGGAACACTGAAGCTTTCTTT.

About this clonotype: One base away lies a much larger clone, so this may be a sequencing read error. V is TRBV14 and J is TRBJ2-5; D is unresolved. Near its end, the DNA agrees better with TRBJ2-1, so the J call may be wrong. The germline V gene has CDR1 SGHDN and CDR2 FVKESK. The CDR3 is made up of 13 amino acids. DNA of the CDR3: TGTGCCAGCAGCCAAGGTGCTGGGCGGGAGCAGTTCTTC. Translating it yields CASSQGAGREQFF.

This chain joins TRBV6-1 and TRBJ2-1; D is ambiguous. The DNA end is a closer match to TRBJ2-7, so the J assignment may be wrong. CDR3 length: 12 amino acids. CDR1 and CDR2 (germline): MNHNS, SASEGT. The CDR3 spells CASTQETYEQYF. The CDR3 DNA reads TGTGCCAGCACCCAGGAAACCTACGAGCAGTACTTC.

This clonotype was counted many times. A much larger clonotype is one base distant, so this may be a read error. V usage is TRBV7-9 and J usage is TRBJ2-7, with 10 bases aligning to TRBD2. The V segment lost 5 bases and the J segment 7 bases; nucleotides outside the gene matches: 5. This CDR3 is 13 amino acids long. Germline loops: CDR1 SEHNR, CDR2 FQNEAQ (reference sequence). In nucleotides, the CDR3 is TGTGCCAGCAGCCCTAGCGGGAGAGATGAGCAGTACTTC. Its translation: CASSPSGRDEQYF.

This clonotype was observed at least ten times. The V call is TRBV19, the J call TRBJ1-1; D is undetermined. The V end was cut by 2 bases, the J end by 0 bases, with 7 bases between. The CDR3 consists of 14 residues. Germline V gene lookup returns CDR1 LNHDA and CDR2 SQIVND (reference sequence). DNA for the CDR3: TGTGCCAGTAGTATAAAGGCGATGAACACTGAAGCTTTCTTT. Translated, it gives CASSIKAMNTEAFF. The full variable domain, completed using reference TRBV19 and TRBJ1-1, is DGGITQSPKYLFRKEGQNVTLSCEQNLNHDAMYWYRQDPGQGLRLIYYSQIVNDFQKGDIAEGYSVSREKKESFPLTVTSAQKNPTAFYLCASSIKAMNTEAFFGQGTRLTVV.

The rearrangement uses TRBV7-9 and TRBJ2-1; unclear D gene. V dropped 5 bases and J dropped 6 bases, with 5 bases sitting between them. The germline V gene encodes CDR1 SEHNR and CDR2 FQNEAQ (reference sequence). There are 11 residues in the CDR3. The CDR3 reads CASSPANEQFF. The CDR3 coding sequence is TGTGCCAGCAGCCCCGCCAATGAGCAGTTCTTC.

This clonotype was picked up many times. V is TRBV12-3 or TRBV12-4 and J is TRBJ2-1; the match to TRBD2 covers 10 bases. V gave up 6 bases and J gave up 9 bases; unmatched junction bases: 11. This CDR3 region has 15 residues. The CDR3 coding sequence is TGTGCCAGCAGCGCGGCGAGCGGGGGGGGGTTTGAGCAGTTCTTC. Protein: CASSAASGGGFEQFF.

This sequence joins TRBV12-3 or TRBV12-4 and TRBJ2-3; 14 nucleotides line up with TRBD2. V lost 7 bases, J lost 5 bases, and 8 bases stayed unmatched. There are 16 residues in the CDR3. CDR3 sequence (DNA): TGTGCCAGCATTCCAGGACTAGCGGGGGGAGTAGATACGCAGTATTTT. Its translation: CASIPGLAGGVDTQYF.

Judged by abundance, this clonotype is medium-sized (0.01 to 0.1%). This CDR3 fails to terminate in the conserved phenylalanine or tryptophan, so it likely reflects a read error. The DNA is left out, because the CDR3 cannot be placed on it with certainty; the CDR3 is given as TCRdb lists it. V usage is TRBV7-8 and J usage is TRBJ2-7; the DNA was not compared with TRBD1, the D call given in the table. The CDR3 length equals 17 residues, ends included. Per the germline V gene, CDR1 is SGHVS and CDR2 is FQNEAQ. This chain's CDR3 is CASSLDGQGAGGYTFGS.

This clonotype was counted at least ten times. The V and J genes are TRBV7-9 and TRBJ1-1; D is unresolved. Germline CDR1 is SEHNR and CDR2 is FQNEAQ (reference sequence). Deletions cut 5 bases from V and 4 bases from J, with 8 bases between. The CDR3 is 12 amino acids. The CDR3 DNA reads as TGTGCCAGCAGCCTCCCGCGCACTGAAGCTTTCTTT. It yields the protein CASSLPRTEAFF.

This clonotype was seen once. The chain has TRBV12-3 or TRBV12-4 and TRBJ2-5; D remains unclear. This CDR3 has 14 amino acids. The V end lost 3 bases, the J end lost 1 base, and 9 bases lay between the germline ends. The CDR3: CASSLPETQETQYF. For the CDR3, the DNA is TGTGCCAGCAGTTTGCCAGAGACCCAAGAGACCCAGTACTTC.

Many counts were recorded for this clonotype. The rearrangement uses TRBV14 and TRBJ2-7; no clear D gene. V shed 5 bases and J shed 0 bases, with 11 bases lying between them. Germline CDR1 is SGHDN and CDR2 is FVKESK. The CDR3 sequence is 14 residues long. CDR3 region: CASSSSAVSYEQYF. For the CDR3, the DNA is TGTGCCAGCAGCTCGAGCGCAGTCTCCTACGAGCAGTACTTC.

The chain is built from TRBV6-8 and TRBJ1-5; TRBD1 agrees at 9 bases. The CDR3 contains 17 residues. Germline-derived CDR1 and CDR2 are MNHGY and SAAAGT. V gave up 0 bases and J gave up 4 bases; unmatched junction bases: 7. For the CDR3, the DNA is TGTGCCAGCAGTTACTCGATCCCCGGGACAGGGAATCAGCCCCAGCATTTT. Amino acids: CASSYSIPGTGNQPQHF.

Many counts were recorded for this clonotype. V gene TRBV11-2 combines with J gene TRBJ2-3, with a possible D match to TRBD2 (6 bases). The ends were cut back, 4 bases at V and 8 bases at J, with 16 bases in the middle. Germline assignment: CDR1 SGHAT and CDR2 FQNNGV. The CDR3 has 14 residues. In nucleotides, the CDR3 is TGTGCCAGCAGCTCTATCCGGGACTGGAGTACGCAGTATTTT. It translates to CASSSIRDWSTQYF.

This chain connects TRBV6-6 to TRBJ2-4, with 8 bases aligning to TRBD2. CDR3 length: 15 amino acids. V shed 7 bases, J shed 0 bases, and the junction held 5 bases outside the gene matches. CDR1 is MNHNY and CDR2 is SVGAGI in the germline V gene (reference sequence). CDR3 sequence: CASTPGGLAKNIQYF. The CDR3 nucleotides are TGTGCCAGCACCCCGGGGGGGCTAGCCAAAAACATTCAGTACTTC.

The rearrangement joins TRBV7-7 to TRBJ2-5, with 7 bases matching TRBD2. This CDR3 spans 14 amino acids. V was pared by 4 bases and J by 3 bases, with 5 bases of the junction left unmatched. Germline V gives CDR1 SSHAT, CDR2 FNYEAQ (reference sequence). The CDR3 sequence is CASSYTAGEETQYF. Here the CDR3 DNA reads TGTGCCAGCAGCTACACCGCGGGAGAAGAGACCCAGTACTTC. The whole variable domain, remainder taken from reference TRBV7-7 and TRBJ2-5, is GAGVSQSPRYKVTKRGQDVTLRCDPISSHATLYWYQQALGQGPEFLTYFNYEAQPDKSGLPSDRFSAERPEGSISTLTIQRTEQRDSAMYRCASSYTAGEETQYFGPGTRLLVL.

There are a few counts of this clonotype. A read error is likely, as this CDR3 ends without the conserved phenylalanine or tryptophan. The limits of the CDR3 on the DNA are not certain, so only TCRdb's listed CDR3 is given. V usage is TRBV28 and J usage is TRBJ2-7; the table gives TRBD2 as D, unverified against the DNA. The germline V gene encodes CDR1 MDHEN and CDR2 SYDVKM. The CDR3 has 15 residues if both end residues are counted. CDR3: CASNPPPGVGYTFGS.

Points on this clonotype: The junction does not match germline at one end; this may be a read error. V is TRBV7-4 and J is TRBJ2-3, with 10 bases identical to TRBD1. This CDR3 contains 15 residues. CDR1 and CDR2 (germline): SGHVT, SQSDAQ. The CDR3 sequence: CASTTGTGALNEQFF. DNA of the CDR3: TGTGCCAGCACCACCGGGACAGGGGCCCTCAATGAGCAGTTCTTT.

This clonotype was counted ten times or more. The chain has TRBV6-2 or TRBV6-3 and TRBJ2-1; TRBD2 matches 9 bases. The CDR3 loop spans 17 amino acids. Unmatched junction bases numbered 3, after V lost 0 bases and J lost 0 bases. Germline V gene sequence: CDR1 MNHEY, CDR2 SVGEGT. In nucleotides, the CDR3 is TGTGCCAGCAGTTACTCGGGTAGCGGGAGCTCCTACAATGAGCAGTTCTTC. It translates to CASSYSGSGSSYNEQFF.

This clonotype is hyperexpanded by share. The V and J genes are TRBV7-8 and TRBJ1-2; 11 positions agree with TRBD1. J was trimmed by 7 bases and V by 1 base; bases with no gene match: 5. Germline V gene lookup returns CDR1 SGHVS and CDR2 FQNEAQ. CDR3 length: 15 amino acids. The CDR3 nucleotides read TGTGCCAGCAGCTTAGACGGACAGGGGGCAGGTGGCTACACCTTC. It codes for CASSLDGQGAGGYTF. The variable domain in full, completed from reference TRBV7-8 and TRBJ1-2, reads GAGVSQSPRYKVAKRGQDVALRCDPISGHVSLFWYQQALGQGPEFLTYFQNEAQLDKSGLPSDRFFAERPEGSVSTLKIQRTQQEDSAVYLCASSLDGQGAGGYTFGSGTRLTVV.

Ten or more counts support this clonotype. The chain carries TRBV19 and TRBJ1-1; D gene unclear. The germline gives CDR1 LNHDA, CDR2 SQIVND (reference sequence). This CDR3 comprises 14 residues. Trimming took 3 bases from V and 6 from J, leaving 14 bases between them. The CDR3 loop reads CASSIKAQAPEAFF. The CDR3 DNA reads as TGTGCCAGTAGTATTAAAGCGCAGGCACCTGAAGCTTTCTTT. The full variable domain, in which reference TRBV19 and TRBJ1-1 provide the parts outside the CDR3, is DGGITQSPKYLFRKEGQNVTLSCEQNLNHDAMYWYRQDPGQGLRLIYYSQIVNDFQKGDIAEGYSVSREKKESFPLTVTSAQKNPTAFYLCASSIKAQAPEAFFGQGTRLTVV.

This clonotype was observed a handful of times. Since no conserved phenylalanine or tryptophan closes the CDR3, a read error is the likely cause. The DNA is omitted, as the CDR3 cannot be located on it reliably, and the CDR3 follows TCRdb's listing. J is TRBJ1-1 and V is TRBV7-2; the DNA was not used to check the table's D call, TRBD1. Ends included, the CDR3 has 20 residues. The V gene's germline CDR1 is SGHTA and CDR2 FQGNSA. This CDR3 is CASSLIPTTSGPKTFSTSAP.